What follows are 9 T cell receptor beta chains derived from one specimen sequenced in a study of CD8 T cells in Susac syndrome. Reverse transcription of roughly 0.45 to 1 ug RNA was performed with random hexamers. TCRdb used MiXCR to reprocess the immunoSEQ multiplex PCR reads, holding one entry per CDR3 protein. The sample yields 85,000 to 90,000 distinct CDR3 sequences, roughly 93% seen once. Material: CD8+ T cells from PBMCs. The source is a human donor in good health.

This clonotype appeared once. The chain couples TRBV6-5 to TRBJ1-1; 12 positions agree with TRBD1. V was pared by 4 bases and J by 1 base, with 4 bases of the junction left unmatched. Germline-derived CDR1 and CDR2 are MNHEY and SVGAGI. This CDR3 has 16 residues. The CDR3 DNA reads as TGTGCCAGCAGTTCGTCGGGACAGGGGGCGAACACTGAAGCTTTCTTT. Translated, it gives CASSSSGQGANTEAFF.

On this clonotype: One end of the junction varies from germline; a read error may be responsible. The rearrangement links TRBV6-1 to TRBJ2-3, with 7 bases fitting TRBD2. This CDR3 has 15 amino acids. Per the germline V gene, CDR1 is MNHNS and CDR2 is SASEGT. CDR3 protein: CASSERGEATDTKYF. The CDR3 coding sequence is TGTGCCAGCAGTGAACGGGGGGAGGCCACAGATACGAAGTATTTT.

The CDR3: CASSTRTGGGTDTQYF. DNA of the CDR3: TGTGCCAGTAGTACCCGGACAGGGGGCGGCACAGATACGCAGTATTTT. This chain links TRBV19 with TRBJ2-3, with 11 bases identical to TRBD1. The ends lost 4 bases at V and 1 base at J; junction bases unmatched: 4. This CDR3 spans 16 amino acids. Germline V gives CDR1 LNHDA, CDR2 SQIVND (reference sequence).

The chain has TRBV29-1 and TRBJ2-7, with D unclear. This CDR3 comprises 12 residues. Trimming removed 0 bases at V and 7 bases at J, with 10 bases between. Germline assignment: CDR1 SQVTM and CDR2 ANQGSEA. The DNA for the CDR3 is TGCAGCGTTGAAGATCAAGACGTGGAGCAGTACTTC. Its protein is CSVEDQDVEQYF.

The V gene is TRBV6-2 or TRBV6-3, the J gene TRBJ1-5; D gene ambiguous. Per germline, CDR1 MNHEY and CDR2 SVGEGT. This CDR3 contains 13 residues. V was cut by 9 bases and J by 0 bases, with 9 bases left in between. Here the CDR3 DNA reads TGTGCCAGTAGTAAGAATAGCAATCAGCCCCAGCATTTT. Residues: CASSKNSNQPQHF.

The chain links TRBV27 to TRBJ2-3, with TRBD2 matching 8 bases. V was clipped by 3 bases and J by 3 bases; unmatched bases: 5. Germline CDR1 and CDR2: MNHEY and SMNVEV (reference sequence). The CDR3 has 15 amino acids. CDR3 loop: CASSFSGGMTDTQYF. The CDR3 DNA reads TGTGCCAGCAGTTTCAGCGGGGGAATGACAGATACGCAGTATTTT.

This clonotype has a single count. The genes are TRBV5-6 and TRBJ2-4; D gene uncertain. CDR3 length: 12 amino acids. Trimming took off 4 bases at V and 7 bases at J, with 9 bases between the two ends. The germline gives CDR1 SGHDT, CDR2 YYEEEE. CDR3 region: CASSVSVNIQYF. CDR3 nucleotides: TGTGCCAGCAGCGTCAGTGTGAACATTCAGTACTTC.

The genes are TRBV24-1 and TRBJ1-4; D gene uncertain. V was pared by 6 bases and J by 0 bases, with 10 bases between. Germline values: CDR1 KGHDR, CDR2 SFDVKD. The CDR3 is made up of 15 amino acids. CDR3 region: CATSPYSATNEKLFF. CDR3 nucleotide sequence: TGTGCCACCAGTCCTTACAGTGCAACTAATGAAAAACTGTTTTTT.

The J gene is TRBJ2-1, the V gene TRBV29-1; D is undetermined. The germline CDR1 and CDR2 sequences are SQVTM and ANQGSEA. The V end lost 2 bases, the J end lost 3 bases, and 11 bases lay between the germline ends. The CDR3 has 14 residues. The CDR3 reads CSVEMEPIYNEQFF. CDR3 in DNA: TGCAGCGTTGAAATGGAGCCTATCTACAATGAGCAGTTCTTC.